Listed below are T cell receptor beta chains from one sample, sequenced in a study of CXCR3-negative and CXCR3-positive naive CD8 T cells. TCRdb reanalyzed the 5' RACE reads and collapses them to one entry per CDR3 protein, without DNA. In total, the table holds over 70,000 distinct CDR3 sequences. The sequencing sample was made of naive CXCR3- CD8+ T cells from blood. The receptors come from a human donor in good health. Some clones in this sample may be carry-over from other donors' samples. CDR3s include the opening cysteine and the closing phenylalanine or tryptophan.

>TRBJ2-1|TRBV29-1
CSVDRDRDGEQFF
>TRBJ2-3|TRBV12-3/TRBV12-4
CASSIQVITDTQYF
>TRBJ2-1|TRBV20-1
CSARYSGGLEEQFF
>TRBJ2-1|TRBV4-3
CASSQDPIAGALNNEQFF
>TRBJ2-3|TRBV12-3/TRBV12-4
CASSSPRETDTQYF
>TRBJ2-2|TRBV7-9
CASSSRGPDTGELFF
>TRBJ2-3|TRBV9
CASGITDTQYF
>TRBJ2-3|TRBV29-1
CSATRGGLSTDTQYF
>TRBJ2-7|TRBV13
CASSLAAGPSYEQYF
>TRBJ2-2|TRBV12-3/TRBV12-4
CASSWTGGTTGELFF
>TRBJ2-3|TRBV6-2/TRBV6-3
CASRPITSDGDTQYF
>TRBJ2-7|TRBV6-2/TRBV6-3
CASSYQDRASVSSGGLYEQYF
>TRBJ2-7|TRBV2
CAILSTAAEQYF
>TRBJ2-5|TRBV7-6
CASSSEPLFEETQYF
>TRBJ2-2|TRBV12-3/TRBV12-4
CVTPRQNTGELFF
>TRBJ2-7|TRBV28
CASSLGLAGGHEQYF
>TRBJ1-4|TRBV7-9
CASSPWDEKLFF
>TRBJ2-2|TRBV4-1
CASSQDPAGGRTGELFF
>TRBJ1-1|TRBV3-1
CASRDSVNTEAFF
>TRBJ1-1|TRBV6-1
CASSEWSEGASEAFF
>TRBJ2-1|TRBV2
CASTAVDSISYNEQFF
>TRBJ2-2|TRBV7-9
CASTPYEGNGELFF
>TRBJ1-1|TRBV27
CASSLSRGGYTEAFF
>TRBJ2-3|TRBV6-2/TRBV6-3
CASSPGWDTQYF
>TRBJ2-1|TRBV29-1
CSGGLAGAGEQFF
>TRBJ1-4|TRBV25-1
CASSEWSGSDNEKLFF
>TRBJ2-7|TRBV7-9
CASSSPGTGVLYEQYF
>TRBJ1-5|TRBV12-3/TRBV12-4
CASSLGVTQPQHF
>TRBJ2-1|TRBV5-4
CASEEGGSLKGTYNEQFF
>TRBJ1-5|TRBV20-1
CSARPDRGGNQPQHF
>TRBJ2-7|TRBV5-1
CASSIWTSGEQYF
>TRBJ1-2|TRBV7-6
CASSLGYRGGGYGYTF
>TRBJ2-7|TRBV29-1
CSVATGPYEQYF
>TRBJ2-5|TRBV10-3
CAIKDTLDRGGGETQYF
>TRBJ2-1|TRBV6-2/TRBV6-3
CASSSTTHNEQFF
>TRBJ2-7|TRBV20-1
CSARDRGREQYF
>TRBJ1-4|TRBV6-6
CATLGANEKLFF
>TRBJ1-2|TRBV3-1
CASSQVDFYGYTF
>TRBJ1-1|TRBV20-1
CSARSENTEAFF
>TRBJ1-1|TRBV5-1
CASSFLGQGEAFF
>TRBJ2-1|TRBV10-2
CASSEGTSGSFGEQFF
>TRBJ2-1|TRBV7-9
CASSLAGTESNNEQFF
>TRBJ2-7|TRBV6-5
CASSYKSTHWEQYF
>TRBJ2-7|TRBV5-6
CASSFGGPGEQYF
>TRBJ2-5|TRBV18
CASSPDYGQETQYF
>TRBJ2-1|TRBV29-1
CSATGTSGGRIYNEQFF
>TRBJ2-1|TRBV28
CASRLYSLGFNEQFF
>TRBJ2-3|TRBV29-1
CTAGRYGADTQYF
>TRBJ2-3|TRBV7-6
CASSLGDPPDTQYF
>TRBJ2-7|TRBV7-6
CASSLDPDSYEQYF
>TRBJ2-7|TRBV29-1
CSVDLEGYEQYF
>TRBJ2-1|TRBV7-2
CASGTSGDNEQFF
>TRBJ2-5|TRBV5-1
CASSHRDRLGETQYF